This T cell receptor beta chain was sequenced during a study of cytomegalovirus exposure and HLA in healthy donors. For the study at large: Sequencing of 150 million to 200 million T cells in an earlier analysis found 100 million or so unique TCR beta sequences. Findings and limits, study-wide: In an earlier analysis, about 87% or about 30%: the productive usage of most TCR beta V segments.

With regard to this clone: Its matching antigen is unknown.

The CDR3 has 15 residues. Germline CDR1 is LGHNA and CDR2 is YNFKEQ. Germline trimming cut 3 bases from V and 0 bases from J; bases unmatched to any gene: 4. The PCR employed 60 Vbeta primers together with 13 Jbeta primers. Measured with immunoSEQ multiplex PCR; TCRdb has only the in-frame clones, and not every one. There are about 53,000 clones in the sample, with 2.1% held by the top ten. Sequenced material: PBMCs. The chain uses TRBV4-2 and TRBJ2-7; 8 bases fit TRBD2. This receptor was taken from a woman between 18 and 29 years old in good health and CMV-seronegative. CDR3 amino acids: CASSQVAGSSYEQYF. The DNA of the CDR3 is TGTGCCAGCAGCCAGGTAGCGGGGAGCTCCTACGAGCAGTACTTC.